The 20 T cell receptor beta chains listed next were all sequenced from one sample in a study of beta chain features in type 1 diabetes. Which antigens these TCRs recognize remains unknown. Study conclusions and caveats: TCRB CDR3 length was moderately but significantly reduced in all four CD4+ subsets of Type 1 diabetes patients.

The isolated RNA, all of it, was reverse transcribed, so expressed TCRB transcripts were what got sequenced. Sequencing was performed with immunoSEQ multiplex PCR; in TCRdb, only in-frame clones are kept and a portion is missing. The repertoire includes around 250,000 clones, roughly 20% of them detected once, and more than 0.025% sits in the top ten. Sequencing used naive CD4+ T cells from blood. These TCRs come from a woman aged 40 to 55 with type 1 diabetes.

This clone was found a few times. V is TRBV5-6 and J is TRBJ2-5, with D tentatively TRBD2 (5 bases). In germline, CDR1 is SGHDT, CDR2 YYEEEE. The CDR3 has 13 amino acids. The V end was cut by 6 bases, the J end by 3 bases, with 12 bases between. The CDR3 spells CASTLAGKETQYF. The CDR3 region has the DNA TGTGCCAGCACCTTAGCCGGGAAAGAGACCCAGTACTTC.

CDR3 region: CASSGKDRGGPPLHF. For the CDR3, the DNA is TGTGCCAGCAGCGGCAAAGACAGGGGGGGGCCACCCCTCCACTTT. V usage is TRBV5-4 and J usage is TRBJ1-6, with 9 nucleotides matching TRBD1. Per the germline V gene, CDR1 is SGHNT and CDR2 is YYREEE (reference sequence). The CDR3 totals 15 residues. The V and J ends lost 4 bases and 11 bases, in that order; junction bases with no gene match: 10. The full variable domain, its missing parts supplied by reference TRBV5-4 and TRBJ1-6, is ETGVTQSPTHLIKTRGQQVTLRCSSQSGHNTVSWYQQALGQGPQFIFQYYREEENGRGNFPPRFSGLQFPNYSSELNVNALELDDSALYLCASSGKDRGGPPLHFGNGTRLTVT.

The chain links TRBV6-6 to TRBJ2-5; 11 bases map to TRBD1. Trimming removed 4 bases from V and 5 bases from J; junction bases left unmatched: 6. CDR3 size: 15 residues. Germline values: CDR1 MNHNY, CDR2 SVGAGI (reference sequence). DNA for the CDR3: TGTGCCAGCAGTTCGGGACAGGGGGAGAGGGAGACCCAGTACTTC. Its protein is CASSSGQGERETQYF.

The table lists this clone with a few counts. The chain recombines TRBV28 with TRBJ2-5, with 8 bases aligning to TRBD2. The length of the CDR3 is 15 residues. Trimming removed 3 bases from V and 9 bases from J; junction bases left unmatched: 12. Germline lookup yields CDR1 MDHEN and CDR2 SYDVKM. As DNA, the CDR3 is TGTGCCAGCAGTTTCGCCCGGCTAGCGGGTCTCTCCCAGTACTTC. Encoded protein: CASSFARLAGLSQYF.

This clone was seen only a few times. The chain combines TRBV6-5 with TRBJ1-4; TRBD1 aligns across 10 bases. The CDR3 loop spans 15 amino acids. Unmatched junction bases numbered 5, after V lost 5 bases and J lost 5 bases. Germline V gene data show CDR1 as MNHEY and CDR2 as SVGAGI. The CDR3 here is CASSRQGAGNEKLFF. CDR3 coding DNA: TGTGCCAGCAGTCGACAGGGGGCTGGGAATGAAAAACTGTTTTTT.

The chain carries TRBV9 and TRBJ2-1; 7 bases match TRBD2. CDR3 length equals 16 residues. The trim removed 0 bases at V and 1 base at J, leaving 4 bases unmatched. Looked up from germline, CDR1 is SGDLS and CDR2 is YYNGEE. CDR3 residues: CASSVGSGESYNEQFF. CDR3 in DNA: TGTGCCAGCAGCGTAGGAAGCGGGGAATCCTACAATGAGCAGTTCTTC.

The rearrangement uses TRBV5-1 and TRBJ1-5; 12 bases are shared with TRBD1. Germline lookup yields CDR1 SGHRS and CDR2 YFSETQ. The trim removed 4 bases at V and 4 bases at J, leaving 6 bases unmatched. The CDR3 runs 16 residues. CDR3 sequence (DNA): TGCGCCAGCAGCCCGGGACAGGGGGCGAAAAATCAGCCCCAGCATTTT. It encodes CASSPGQGAKNQPQHF.

This clone was seen a handful of times. The genes are TRBV19 and TRBJ2-1; TRBD2 agrees at 11 bases. V gave up 6 bases and J gave up 5 bases; unmatched junction bases: 6. Per germline, CDR1 LNHDA and CDR2 SQIVND (reference sequence). The CDR3 covers 15 residues. The CDR3 bases are TGTGCCAGTAGGACCGGGACTAGCGGAAACAATGAGCAGTTCTTC. It is translated as CASRTGTSGNNEQFF.

Only a few counts were recorded for this clone. The rearrangement uses TRBV5-1 and TRBJ2-7; 8 bases align to TRBD2. Germline lookup yields CDR1 SGHRS and CDR2 YFSETQ. Unmatched junction bases numbered 5, after V lost 0 bases and J lost 3 bases. This CDR3 spans 15 amino acids. The CDR3 spells CASSLEVGGVYEQYF. CDR3 coding DNA: TGCGCCAGCAGCTTGGAGGTCGGGGGGGTCTACGAGCAGTACTTC.

This clone was picked up a small number of times. J is TRBJ2-4 and V is TRBV5-4; D may be TRBD1 (6 bases). This CDR3 region has 14 residues. The V end lost 0 bases, the J end lost 6 bases, and 10 bases lay between the germline ends. Germline CDR1 SGHNT, CDR2 YYREEE (reference sequence). The CDR3 sequence: CASSLAGVVNIQYF. DNA of the CDR3: TGTGCCAGCAGCTTGGCAGGGGTGGTAAACATTCAGTACTTC.

The CDR3 loop is CASTPGGRNTEAFF. As DNA, the CDR3 is TGTGCCAGCACGCCCGGGGGGCGGAACACTGAAGCTTTCTTT. The chain has TRBV28 and TRBJ1-1, with a possible D match to TRBD1 (6 bases). This CDR3 is 14 amino acids long. Germline V lookup: CDR1 MDHEN, CDR2 SYDVKM. V was cut by 7 bases and J by 1 base, with 13 bases left in between. Full variable domain (remainder filled in from reference TRBV28 and TRBJ1-1): DVKVTQSSRYLVKRTGEKVFLECVQDMDHENMFWYRQDPGLGLRLIYFSYDVKMKEKGDIPEGYSVSREKKERFSLILESASTNQTSMYLCASTPGGRNTEAFFGQGTRLTVV.

The chain uses TRBV4-3 and TRBJ1-2, with 7 bases identical to TRBD1. Per germline, CDR1 LGHNA and CDR2 YSLEER. CDR3 length: 14 amino acids. Trimming took 1 base from V and 6 from J; bases not matched to a gene: 5. The DNA for the CDR3 is TGCGCCAGCAGCCAAGTGGACAGGATGGATGGCTACACCTTC. Its translation is CASSQVDRMDGYTF.

This clone was seen a handful of times. J is TRBJ2-7 and V is TRBV29-1, with D perhaps matching TRBD1 (5 bases). CDR1 is SQVTM and CDR2 is ANQGSEA in the germline V gene. The CDR3 consists of 12 residues. The germline V and J ends were trimmed by 4 bases and 0 bases, with 7 bases remaining between them. CDR3 loop: CSVVQGSYEQYF. The CDR3 DNA is TGCAGCGTTGTTCAGGGCTCCTACGAGCAGTACTTC.

J is TRBJ2-7 and V is TRBV28, with 10 positions matching TRBD1. Germline V gene lookup returns CDR1 MDHEN and CDR2 SYDVKM. V shed 5 bases, J shed 3 bases, and the junction held 7 bases outside the gene matches. The CDR3 covers 15 residues. This CDR3 reads CASSGGGTGVYEQYF. In nucleotides, the CDR3 is TGTGCCAGCAGTGGCGGGGGGACAGGGGTCTACGAGCAGTACTTC.

The rearrangement joins TRBV19 to TRBJ2-1; possibly TRBD1 for D (7 bases). The germline gives CDR1 LNHDA, CDR2 SQIVND (reference sequence). The CDR3 has 14 amino acids. Trimming stripped 5 bases from V and 8 bases from J, with 16 bases between. The CDR3: CASSVRGAEDEQFF. The CDR3 DNA reads as TGTGCCAGTAGTGTCAGGGGGGCGGAGGATGAGCAGTTCTTC.

The rearrangement links TRBV30 to TRBJ2-5, with TRBD2 matching over 7 bases. The J segment lost 5 bases and the V segment lost 2 bases, leaving 11 bases of the junction unmatched. There are 15 residues in the CDR3. The germline gives CDR1 GTSNPN, CDR2 SVGIG (reference sequence). The DNA for the CDR3 is TGTGCCTGGAGTCGGGCAGGCGGGAGTTCTGAGACCCAGTACTTC. It translates to CAWSRAGGSSETQYF.

In this sample, this clone turned up a few times. The same CDR3 arises from other DNA sequences in this sample as well. This chain connects TRBV9 to TRBJ1-1; D remains unclear. Deletions cut 4 bases from V and 2 bases from J, with 9 bases between. CDR3 length: 13 residues. Germline V gene lookup returns CDR1 SGDLS and CDR2 YYNGEE. This CDR3 is CASSWTGNTEAFF. The CDR3 DNA follows: TGTGCCAGCAGCTGGACTGGTAACACTGAAGCTTTCTTT.

V is TRBV4-3 and J is TRBJ2-1; 8 bases are a match to TRBD2. CDR3 length: 15 residues. Losses at the gene ends were 1 base for V and 8 bases for J; bases not matched to a gene: 7. Per the germline V gene, CDR1 is LGHNA and CDR2 is YSLEER. Written as DNA, the CDR3 is TGCGCCAGCAGCCAAGCTCGGATAGCGGGGTATGAGCAGTTCTTC. This translates into CASSQARIAGYEQFF.

V and J are TRBV4-1 and TRBJ2-7; 7 bases align to TRBD2. The CDR3 has 14 residues. The ends lost 2 bases at V and 5 bases at J; junction bases unmatched: 6. Germline V gives CDR1 MGHRA, CDR2 YSYEKL. CDR3 coding DNA: TGCGCCAGCAGCCAATTGACTAGCCGGGACGAGCAGTACTTC. It translates to CASSQLTSRDEQYF.

V and J are TRBV30 and TRBJ1-1; D not certain. The germline CDR1 and CDR2 sequences are GTSNPN and SVGIG (reference sequence). The CDR3 spans 11 residues. V gave up 8 bases and J gave up 7 bases, with 14 bases separating them. In nucleotides, the CDR3 is TGTGCCGGACTCAGCCTAGTTGAAGCTTTCTTT. It encodes CAGLSLVEAFF.